This TCR beta chain emerged from a study of tumor-infiltrating lymphocytes in primary liver carcinoma. Study information: Spanning 30 to 69 years of age, the patients were men and women.

Total RNA amounting to 450 to 500 ng was the source from which TCR beta cDNA was made with a constant-region primer. A slightly modified ARM-PCR protocol with three nested multiplex PCR rounds produced these TCR beta libraries. It was with TRBV1-TRBV30 forward primers and a C-beta reverse primer that the first two PCR rounds were run, at approximately 10 cycles each. One entry per CDR3 protein results from TCRdb running MiXCR on the multiplex PCR reads. The sample carries 320,000 or so distinct CDR3 sequences, 65% recorded once. This clonotype was seen ten or more times. Its antigen is unknown. The length of the CDR3 is 17 residues. The V gene lost 7 bases and the J gene lost 2 bases, with 20 bases spanning the gap. Points from the study as a whole: Tumors significantly exceeded blood in top-250-clone fraction (p = 0.039).

In addition to blood RNA drawn from unsorted whole blood, germline DNA was extracted. Chronic HBV infection affected patients, none of whom had received treatment. Sequenced: peripheral blood. The chain carries TRBV12-3 or TRBV12-4 and TRBJ2-2; D may be TRBD2 (7 bases). This sequence was found in a middle-aged man with primary liver carcinoma and hepatitis B virus infection. The CDR3 is CASTQRGGLKNTGELFF. The CDR3 DNA follows: TGTGCCAGCACCCAAAGGGGGGGACTTAAAAACACCGGGGAGCTGTTTTTT.